These T cell receptor beta chains were read from a single sample in a study of regulatory T cells in long-lasting Graves disease. A single record per CDR3 protein comes from TCRdb applying MiXCR to the multiplex PCR reads. In the table there are 450,000 to 600,000 distinct CDR3 sequences, under 20% of which are singletons. These data were also reused for a study on T cells in Graves' hyperthyroidism and ophthalmopathy.

Sequenced here: peripheral blood mononuclear cells (PBMCs), sampled at new diagnosis, from a patient treated with antithyroid drugs. The receptors derive from a man between 40 and 49 years old with Graves disease. CDR3s include the opening cysteine and the closing phenylalanine or tryptophan. A D gene is named only where the DNA matches it firmly. Clone size is stated in some rows and not others, as once, few, many or a class when expanded.

clone size	D gene	V gene	J gene	CDR3 DNA	CDR3 protein
NA	TRBD1	TRBV24-1	TRBJ1-2	TGTGCCACCACCGGCCAGGGGGCAGACGGCTACACCTTC	CATTGQGADGYTF
many	TRBD1	TRBV7-9	TRBJ2-5	TGTGCCAGCAGCACGGGGACAGAAGAGACCCAGTACTTC	CASSTGTEETQYF
many	NA	TRBV3-1	TRBJ2-3	TGTGCCAGCAGCCAAGATAAGGGCGGGAACACAGATACGCAGTATTTT	CASSQDKGGNTDTQYF
many	TRBD2	TRBV5-1	TRBJ2-1	TGCGCCAGCAGCCGCCTAGCAGGCGGGAGGGTTAATGAGCAGTTCTTC	CASSRLAGGRVNEQFF
NA	NA	TRBV10-3	TRBJ1-2	NA	CAISSTSGRRLEQYFGPGYGYTF
many	NA	TRBV12-3/TRBV12-4	TRBJ1-1	TGTGCCAGCACAGGGGTGTTCACTGAAGCTTTCTTT	CASTGVFTEAFF
few	NA	TRBV6-2/TRBV6-3	TRBJ1-2	TGTGCCATAAAGTCGGCCGGGGCTAACTATGGCTACACCTTC	CAIKSAGANYGYTF
few	TRBD2	TRBV9	TRBJ2-7	TGTGCCAGCAGCGTAGGGGTGTCCGGGGGGTACGAGCAGTACTTC	CASSVGVSGGYEQYF
NA	NA	TRBV19	TRBJ2-3	TGTGCCAGTGAGATACAGGGAACAGATACGCAGTATTTT	CASEIQGTDTQYF
NA	NA	TRBV29-1	TRBJ2-1	TGCAGCGTTGAGTTTGCGGGGCCCTACAATGAGCAGTTCTTC	CSVEFAGPYNEQFF
many	NA	TRBV11-1	TRBJ2-5	TGTGCCAGCAGCTTCCGCCAGGGCTTCCAAGAGACCCAGTACTTC	CASSFRQGFQETQYF
many	NA	TRBV10-3	TRBJ2-7	TGTGCCATCAGTGCAGGGGACTACGAGCAGTACTTC	CAISAGDYEQYF
many	NA	TRBV3-1	TRBJ2-1	TGTGCCAGCAGCCAAACACAAACGTCTAGCGTTGATGAGCAGTTCTTC	CASSQTQTSSVDEQFF
few	NA	TRBV11-3	TRBJ2-7	TGTGCCAGCAGCTCTTCGCTGGGATTGGGCTACGAGCAGTACTTC	CASSSSLGLGYEQYF
NA	TRBD2	TRBV28	TRBJ2-1	TGTGCCAGCAGTTTGATGGGACTAGCGGGAGGATATGAGCAGTTCTTC	CASSLMGLAGGYEQFF
NA	TRBD1	TRBV12-3/TRBV12-4	TRBJ2-7	TGTGCCAGCAGTTCCCACGGACAGGGAGACGAGCAGTACTTC	CASSSHGQGDEQYF
many	NA	TRBV5-1	TRBJ1-6	TGCGCCAGCAGCCCGACAGGAGATAATTCACCCCTCCACTTT	CASSPTGDNSPLHF
many	TRBD2	TRBV24-1	TRBJ2-1	TGTGCCACCGGGGGGGAAAGGGGCGGGAATGAGCAGTTCTTC	CATGGERGGNEQFF
many	NA	TRBV16	TRBJ1-5	TGTGCCAGCAGCCAATCAGGGGGTCGTAGCAATCAGCCCCAGCATTTT	CASSQSGGRSNQPQHF
many	TRBD2	TRBV2	TRBJ2-7	TGTGCCAGCAGTGGGATCGGGACTAGCGGGACCGAGCAGTACTTC	CASSGIGTSGTEQYF
many	NA	TRBV28	TRBJ2-2	TGTGCCAGCAGCAGGGGACCGACCACCGGGGAGCTGTTTTTT	CASSRGPTTGELFF
many	NA	TRBV7-9	TRBJ2-3	TGTGCCAGCAGCTTAGGACCACCTAAAGATACGCAGTATTTT	CASSLGPPKDTQYF
few	TRBD2	TRBV2	TRBJ2-1	TGTGCCAGCAGTGCGACTAGCGGGAGTGTGAATGAGCAGTTCTTC	CASSATSGSVNEQFF
many	NA	TRBV3-1	TRBJ2-3	TGTGCCAGCAGCCAAGTCGACCTAAGCACAGATACGCAGTATTTT	CASSQVDLSTDTQYF
NA	TRBD1	TRBV12-5	TRBJ2-3	TGTGCTAGTGGCCCAGGGGGCTGGGGCACAGATACGCAGTATTTT	CASGPGGWGTDTQYF
NA	NA	TRBV6-1	TRBJ1-2	TGTGCCAGCACCCGAGCGGGTATCGACTATGGCTACACCTTC	CASTRAGIDYGYTF
few	NA	TRBV24-1	TRBJ2-3	TGTGCCGTCGGTTGGGGGGCCCAGGAGGATACGCAGTATTTT	CAVGWGAQEDTQYF
many	TRBD1	TRBV2	TRBJ1-1	TGTGCCAGCAGTGGTCCAGGAGGGACAGAGAGTGAAGCTTTCTTT	CASSGPGGTESEAFF
NA	NA	TRBV25-1	TRBJ1-1	TGTGCCAGTAGTATGAGGGCCAGTCAGGCTGAAGCTTTCTTT	CASSMRASQAEAFF
few	NA	TRBV30	TRBJ1-4	TGTGCCTGGAGGGGGACACAGGGCCCTTTTGAAAAACTGTTTTTT	CAWRGTQGPFEKLFF
many	NA	TRBV28	TRBJ2-1	TGTGCCAGCAGTTTAGAGGGCAGAAATGAGCAGTTCTTC	CASSLEGRNEQFF
many	NA	TRBV12-3/TRBV12-4	TRBJ2-1	TGTGCCAGCAGTCCGTCACCCCGCTACAATGAGCAGTTCTTC	CASSPSPRYNEQFF
few	NA	TRBV19	TRBJ1-5	TGTGCCAGTAGTATTTCAGGGCATAGCAATCAGCCCCAGCATTTT	CASSISGHSNQPQHF
many	NA	TRBV30	TRBJ1-1	TGTGCCTGGAGTTCATGGGGCACCCAGGATTCTGAAGCTTTCTTT	CAWSSWGTQDSEAFF
many	NA	TRBV27	TRBJ1-1	TGTGCCAGCAGTTTATCTCAAGGGGCCACTGAAGCTTTCTTT	CASSLSQGATEAFF
NA	TRBD2	TRBV5-1	TRBJ2-3	TGCGCCAGCAGGCCAACCACGGGAGGGGCAGATACGCAGTATTTT	CASRPTTGGADTQYF
many	TRBD2	TRBV9	TRBJ2-7	TGCGCCAGCAGCAGGGGGACTAGCGGGAGAGAGGTCGAGCAGTACTTC	CASSRGTSGREVEQYF
NA	NA	TRBV5-1	TRBJ2-7	TGCGCCAGCAGCCGGGACCTTGGGGAGCAGTACTTC	CASSRDLGEQYF
NA	NA	TRBV7-7	TRBJ2-2	TGTGCTAGCAGCTTAAAACCGAACACCGGGGAGCTGTTTTTT	CASSLKPNTGELFF
many	TRBD2	TRBV7-8	TRBJ2-1	TGTGCCAGCAGCTTCGCTAGCGGGGGAAATGAGCAGTTCTTC	CASSFASGGNEQFF
NA	NA	TRBV19	TRBJ2-1	TGTGCCAGTAGTATAGCGTCTCGGGGATGGCCTCCCTACAATGAGCAGTTCTTC	CASSIASRGWPPYNEQFF
many	NA	TRBV7-8	TRBJ2-3	TGTGCCAGCAGCCCTCACAGGGGCACAGATACGCAGTATTTT	CASSPHRGTDTQYF
NA	NA	TRBV14	TRBJ2-7	TGTGCCAGCAGCGACAGGAACTCCTACGAGCAGTACTTC	CASSDRNSYEQYF
few	NA	TRBV29-1	TRBJ2-7	TGCAGCGCGAGAGGGCAGGGATTGGGTAGGCAGTACTTC	CSARGQGLGRQYF
NA	TRBD2	TRBV20-1	TRBJ2-7	TGCAGTGCCCCCCGGGCTAGCGGGACCTACGAGCAGTACTTC	CSAPRASGTYEQYF
many	NA	TRBV30	TRBJ2-1	TGTGCCTGGAGTGGACGGGATTTTTACAATGAGCAGTTCTTC	CAWSGRDFYNEQFF
many	NA	TRBV2	TRBJ2-7	TGTGCCAGCAGAGATAAGTACGAGCAGTACTTC	CASRDKYEQYF
NA	NA	TRBV14	TRBJ2-1	TGTGCCAGCAGTCCGAACAGGGCCAATGAGCAGTTCTTC	CASSPNRANEQFF
many	NA	TRBV7-2	TRBJ2-7	TGTGCCAGCAGCTTAGCGCGAAGCCTCCGCGAGCAGTACTTC	CASSLARSLREQYF